The T cell receptor (beta chain) under discussion was sequenced for a study of cytomegalovirus exposure and HLA in healthy donors (dated by TCRdb to about 2017). In terms of the full investigation: A later analysis indicated that the roughly 130 validation repertoires were generated on the platform also employed for the approximately 700 repertoires of the first cohort. Along with the roughly 700-subject first cohort, a separate validation cohort of around 120 different subjects was used. The study was designed to test whether signatures of past pathogen exposure could be identified by cataloging public T cell receptors. To predict cytomegalovirus infection status, the study combined high-throughput TCR immunosequencing, statistical association of individual TCRs with disease status, and machine learning. General conclusions and limits of the study: Cytomegalovirus status was reported to be diagnosed by the classifier with high specificity and sensitivity in both the original and validation cohorts. Subsequent analysis determined that TCRs grouped into clusters in the first cohort also showed a tendency toward co-occurrence across the roughly 120 validation repertoires, and approximately 94% of cluster scores exceeded 0. In vitro tests confirmed that three of the cytomegalovirus-associated TCR beta chains recognize cytomegalovirus antigens. The validation cohort had no HLA typing available for a later analysis, so co-occurrence within that cohort was assessed over all 120 repertoires. While some public TCRs were present in many individuals, most TCR sequences turned up only very rarely across donors. The authors suggested that the approach could potentially be extended to other disease states and immunological phenotypes. The study listed over 150 TCR beta chains as associated with cytomegalovirus.

To note about this clone: Its recognized antigen is unknown. One base away there is no much larger clone; base qualities are not given.

The donors belonged to the validation cohort of 120 subjects, which was separate from the roughly 700-subject first cohort. Library preparation employed the immunoSEQ multiplex PCR assay. As for the original processing: A statistical classification framework was built for diagnosing cytomegalovirus status from the catalog of TCR beta chain sequences. TCRdb took this table from immuneACCESS and kept in-frame rearrangements with V and J called. Such tables lack part of the clones; where checked against another copy, unresolved V genes explain under half of the gap, and the rest is unexplained. V and J calls and clone size are those listed in that table; D and trimming were worked out from the DNA. Present in this sample are approximately 160,000 clones, about 82% of which were seen just once. The ten largest clones represent 2% to 2.5% of the sample. From a lookup of the germline V gene (reference sequence), CDR1 and CDR2 are SEHNR and FQNEAQ. After removal of 6 bases from V and 5 bases from J, the junction retains 6 bases not matched to a gene. From cysteine to phenylalanine, the CDR3 is 15 amino acids long. Here the CDR3 DNA is all that survives: 45 bases in frame from base 1.

The TCR was taken from a young man in good health and CMV-seropositive. What was sequenced was PBMCs. The chain is encoded by TRBV7-9 joined to TRBJ2-3; 12 bases in the junction line up with TRBD2. Here is the DNA: TGTGCCAGCAGACAGACTAGCGGGGGATTAGATACGCAGTATTTT. It translates to CASRQTSGGLDTQYF.